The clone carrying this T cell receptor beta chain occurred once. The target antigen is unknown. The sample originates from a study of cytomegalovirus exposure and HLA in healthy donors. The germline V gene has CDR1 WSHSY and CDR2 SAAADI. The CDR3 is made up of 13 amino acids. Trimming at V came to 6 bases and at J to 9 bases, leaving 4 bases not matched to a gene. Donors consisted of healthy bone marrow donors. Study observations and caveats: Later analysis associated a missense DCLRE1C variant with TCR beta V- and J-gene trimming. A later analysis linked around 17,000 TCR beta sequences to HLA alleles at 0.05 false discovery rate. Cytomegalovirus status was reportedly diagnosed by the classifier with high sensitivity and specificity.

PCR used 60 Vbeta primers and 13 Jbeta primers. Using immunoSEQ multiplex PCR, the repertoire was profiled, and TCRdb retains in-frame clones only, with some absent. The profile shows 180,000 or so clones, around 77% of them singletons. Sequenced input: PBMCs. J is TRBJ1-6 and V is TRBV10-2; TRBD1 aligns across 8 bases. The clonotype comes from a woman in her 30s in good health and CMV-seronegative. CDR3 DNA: TGCGCCAGCAGGGACAGGGAAGGTTCACCCCTCCACTTT. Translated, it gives CASRDREGSPLHF.